Below, 29 T cell receptor beta chains from the same sample are listed, as sequenced in a study of T cells after yellow fever vaccination. TCRdb reprocessed the 5' RACE reads via MiXCR and lists one record per CDR3 protein. Altogether about 230,000 distinct CDR3 sequences are present, less than 7.5% being singletons, with the ten largest covering roughly 1%. Sequenced here: CD4+ T cells sorted from PBMCs, sampled on the day of the yellow fever booster vaccination. The receptors shown here come from a man under 40 who received the YFV17D yellow fever vaccine.

This clonotype was seen a handful of times. This rearrangement joins TRBV28 to TRBJ1-4, with unresolved D. CDR1 and CDR2 (germline): MDHEN, SYDVKM. Trimming shortened V by 6 bases and J by 4 bases, and 12 bases separated the two germline ends. The length of the CDR3 is 14 residues. CDR3: CASRLSPFNEKLFF. The DNA for the CDR3 is TGTGCCAGCAGACTAAGCCCCTTTAATGAAAAACTGTTTTTT. The whole variable domain, remainder taken from reference TRBV28 and TRBJ1-4, is DVKVTQSSRYLVKRTGEKVFLECVQDMDHENMFWYRQDPGLGLRLIYFSYDVKMKEKGDIPEGYSVSREKKERFSLILESASTNQTSMYLCASRLSPFNEKLFFGSGTQLSVL.

The table lists this clonotype with many counts. This rearrangement joins TRBV21-1 to TRBJ2-7; TRBD1 was called by the table and not checked on the DNA. TRBV21-1 is labeled a pseudogene. CDR3 length equals 16 residues. Here the CDR3 DNA reads TGTGCCAGCAGCTACAGGGGTGAGGAACCCACCTACGAGCAGTACTTC. As protein: CASSYRGEEPTYEQYF.

In its sample, this clonotype was seen a few times. The chain joins TRBV20-1 to TRBJ1-3; possible D gene TRBD1, 5 bases. Germline assignment: CDR1 DFQATT and CDR2 SNEGSKA (reference sequence). V lost 3 bases and J lost 2, with 14 bases in between. The CDR3 is 15 amino acids. The CDR3 DNA reads TGCAGTGCTAGCGTCCAGCCGGGACCTGGAAACACCATATATTTT. Protein: CSASVQPGPGNTIYF.

This clonotype came up a few times. V is TRBV18 and J is TRBJ1-4; 10 nucleotides line up with TRBD1. The germline V gene encodes CDR1 KGHSH and CDR2 LQKENI. The V and J ends lost 0 bases and 0 bases, in that order; junction bases with no gene match: 10. CDR3 length: 20 residues. The CDR3 DNA reads as TGTGCCAGCTCACCACCGATGGGACAGGGGCAGTCGTCAACTAATGAAAAACTGTTTTTT. It yields the protein CASSPPMGQGQSSTNEKLFF.

The rearrangement links TRBV20-1 to TRBJ2-5, with a possible D match to TRBD2 (6 bases). Germline V gene sequence: CDR1 DFQATT, CDR2 SNEGSKA (reference sequence). V lost 6 bases and J 2 bases, leaving 13 bases between the germline ends. The CDR3 covers 13 residues. The CDR3 bases are TGCAGTGCCGACGGACGGGGGCAAGAGACCCAGTACTTC. Translating it yields CSADGRGQETQYF.

There are a few counts of this clonotype. J is TRBJ2-3 and V is TRBV7-2; D is undetermined. The CDR3 length is 14 residues. The germline CDR1 and CDR2 sequences are SGHTA and FQGNSA. V was shortened by 11 bases and J by 2 bases, with 17 bases between the two germline ends. The CDR3 loop is CASARQAPTDTQYF. CDR3 DNA sequence: TGTGCCTCTGCGCGGCAGGCCCCCACAGATACGCAGTATTTT.

This clonotype has only a few counts. This sequence joins TRBV3-1 and TRBJ2-5; 12 nucleotides line up with TRBD2. V lost 0 bases to trimming and J lost 4 bases; unmatched junction nucleotides: 9. The CDR3 is 18 amino acids. Looked up from germline, CDR1 is LGHDT and CDR2 is YNNKEL (reference sequence). DNA of the CDR3: TGTGCCAGCAGCCAAGAAACAAGACTAGCGGGAGAGCTAGAGACCCAGTACTTC. It specifies CASSQETRLAGELETQYF.

A note on this clonotype: A clone one base away is much larger, so this may be a read error. The chain has TRBV3-1 and TRBJ2-5; D is perhaps TRBD2 (6 bases). Per germline, CDR1 LGHDT and CDR2 YNNKEL (reference sequence). The V and J ends lost 3 bases and 14 bases respectively, with 16 bases between them. This CDR3 contains 12 residues. The CDR3 region has the DNA TGTGCCAGCAGCCATGAGGGACTCAGAACTTACTTC. Its protein product is CASSHEGLRTYF.

This clonotype has at least ten counts. The chain is built from TRBV19 and TRBJ2-7; tentatively, D is TRBD1 or TRBD2 (5 bases each). Germline V gene sequence: CDR1 LNHDA, CDR2 SQIVND (reference sequence). This CDR3 spans 12 amino acids. Trimming cost V 6 bases and J 5 bases, with 11 bases left between them. The DNA for the CDR3 is TGTGCCAGTAGCTTCATGGGGGACGAGCAGTACTTC. Its protein is CASSFMGDEQYF.

Details on this clonotype: This clone may be a read error of a much larger clone one base away. The chain combines TRBV12-3 or TRBV12-4 with TRBJ1-1; no clear D gene. This CDR3 has 13 amino acids. CDR3 nucleotides: TGTGCCAGCTGTTTCTTTGGGAGCACTGAAGCTTTCTTT. Amino acids: CASCFFGSTEAFF.

This chain joins TRBV20-1 and TRBJ2-7; possible D gene TRBD1, 6 bases. This CDR3 spans 13 amino acids. V lost 6 bases to trimming and J lost 3 bases, with 15 bases between them. Germline V CDR1 and CDR2: DFQATT, SNEGSKA (reference sequence). This CDR3 is CSAMRQVIYEQYF. The CDR3 bases are TGCAGTGCCATGAGACAGGTAATCTACGAGCAGTACTTC.

The sample holds a few counts of this clonotype. The chain employs TRBV7-2 and TRBJ1-5; no firm D call. CDR3 length equals 14 residues. The germline V gene encodes CDR1 SGHTA and CDR2 FQGNSA. Trimming cost V 5 bases and J 8 bases, with 16 bases left between them. The chain's CDR3 is CASSAHKGREPQHF. CDR3 sequence (DNA): TGTGCCAGCAGCGCCCACAAAGGCCGAGAGCCCCAGCATTTT.

This clonotype was found a few times. The chain recombines TRBV11-2 with TRBJ2-6, with 12 bases matching TRBD2. J lost 0 bases, V lost 5 bases, and 11 bases had no gene match. The CDR3 covers 20 residues. Germline V gene data show CDR1 as SGHAT and CDR2 as FQNNGV. CDR3 DNA sequence: TGTGCCAGCAGCCCGACTAGCGGGAGATATTTGGCCTCTGGGGCCAACGTCCTGACTTTC. Its protein product is CASSPTSGRYLASGANVLTF.

A few counts support this clonotype. The CDR3 reads CASSPDGNPETQYF. Here the CDR3 DNA reads TGTGCCAGCAGCCCGGACGGAAACCCAGAGACCCAGTACTTC. The rearrangement joins TRBV7-9 to TRBJ2-5; D gene unclear. V lost 5 bases, J lost 4 bases, and 14 bases lay in between. CDR3 length equals 14 residues. Germline V gene lookup returns CDR1 SEHNR and CDR2 FQNEAQ (reference sequence). The full variable domain, its missing parts supplied by reference TRBV7-9 and TRBJ2-5, is DTGVSQNPRHKITKRGQNVTFRCDPISEHNRLYWYRQTLGQGPEFLTYFQNEAQLEKSRLLSDRFSAERPKGSFSTLEIQRTEQGDSAMYLCASSPDGNPETQYFGPGTRLLVL.

This clonotype was observed at least ten times. In nucleotides, the CDR3 is TGTGCCAGCAGCCACTCAAATGAAATAGAGACCCAGTACTTC. Protein product: CASSHSNEIETQYF. The gene calls are TRBV6-5 and TRBJ2-5; no reliable D call. Germline V lookup: CDR1 MNHEY, CDR2 SVGAGI. The CDR3 extends over 14 amino acids. V lost 6 bases and J 4 bases, leaving 15 bases between the germline ends.

In its sample, this clonotype was seen a few times. This chain links TRBV19 with TRBJ1-1, with TRBD1 matching over 10 bases. This CDR3 is built from 16 residues. Germline CDR1 and CDR2: LNHDA and SQIVND (reference sequence). With V trimmed by 8 bases and J by 5 bases, 14 bases remained unmatched. The CDR3 bases are TGTGCCAGTGGACGGCGGACAGGGGGATGGGAGACTGAAGCTTTCTTT. This codes for CASGRRTGGWETEAFF.

This clonotype was detected a few times. The rearrangement joins TRBV14 to TRBJ2-2; no definite D call. V dropped 2 bases and J dropped 5 bases, with 12 bases sitting between them. Germline values: CDR1 SGHDN, CDR2 FVKESK. This CDR3 spans 15 amino acids. The CDR3 region is CASSQWAVGTGELFF. The CDR3 region has the DNA TGTGCCAGCAGCCAATGGGCCGTGGGGACCGGGGAGCTGTTTTTT.

This clonotype was seen many times. The CDR3 region has the DNA TGTGCCAGCAGGCCTAGACAGATACCGGATACCGGGGAGCTGTTTTTT. Residues: CASRPRQIPDTGELFF. The gene calls are TRBV11-3 and TRBJ2-2, with D tentatively TRBD1 (5 bases). The CDR3 is 16 amino acids. V was shortened by 6 bases and J by 5 bases, with 19 bases between the two germline ends. In germline, CDR1 is SGHNT, CDR2 YENEEA. Full variable domain (outside the CDR3, taken from reference TRBV11-3 and TRBJ2-2): EAGVVQSPRYKIIEKKQPVAFWCNPISGHNTLYWYLQNLGQGPELLIRYENEEAVDDSQLPKDRFSAERLKGVDSTLKIQPAELGDSAVYLCASRPRQIPDTGELFFGEGSRLTVL.

The rearrangement uses TRBV29-1 and TRBJ2-2, with 7 bases identical to TRBD1. CDR1 and CDR2 (germline): SQVTM, ANQGSEA. The junction had 11 bases not matched to a gene; V was cut back by 7 bases and J by 9 bases. The CDR3 is 13 amino acids. CDR3 nucleotide sequence: TGCAGCGCAAAGGACAGGAGAGGGAGGGAGCTGTTTTTT. Protein sequence: CSAKDRRGRELFF.

This clonotype was counted a few times. The genes are TRBV5-1 and TRBJ1-5, with D possibly TRBD1 on 5 matching bases. The CDR3 has 15 residues. V dropped 4 bases and J dropped 7 bases, with 18 bases sitting between them. Per germline, CDR1 SGHRS and CDR2 YFSETQ. DNA for the CDR3: TGCGCCAGCAGCCCCCAAGGTCAGGGTTGGCAGCCCCAGCATTTT. It specifies CASSPQGQGWQPQHF. Filled out from reference TRBV5-1 and TRBJ1-5, the complete variable domain reads KAGVTQTPRYLIKTRGQQVTLSCSPISGHRSVSWYQQTPGQGLQFLFEYFSETQRNKGNFPGRFSGRQFSNSRSEMNVSTLELGDSALYLCASSPQGQGWQPQHFGDGTRLSIL.

This clonotype was detected only a few times. The chain combines TRBV5-6 with TRBJ2-1; D not certain. V was trimmed by 1 base and J by 10 bases, leaving 6 bases between them. The CDR3 has 11 amino acids. Germline-derived CDR1 and CDR2 are SGHDT and YYEEEE. DNA of the CDR3: TGTGCCAGCAGCTTGTCTCGAGAGCAGTTCTTC. It specifies CASSLSREQFF.

This clonotype was recorded many times. The rearrangement joins TRBV6-1 to TRBJ2-7; 9 positions match TRBD2. Germline V lookup: CDR1 MNHNS, CDR2 SASEGT. The CDR3 totals 15 residues. V was clipped by 4 bases and J by 3 bases; unmatched bases: 7. CDR3 bases: TGTGCCAGCAGTGGGATGGGTAGCGGGAGCTACGAGCAGTACTTC. Translation: CASSGMGSGSYEQYF.

The rearrangement joins TRBV28 to TRBJ2-3; weak D call: TRBD2 (5 bases). V was pared by 1 base and J by 10 bases, with 21 bases between. Germline-derived CDR1 and CDR2 are MDHEN and SYDVKM. This CDR3 has 16 amino acids. The CDR3 loop reads CASSLLLRLKMGAQYF. In DNA, the CDR3 is TGTGCCAGCAGTTTATTACTTCGACTAAAAATGGGTGCGCAGTATTTT. The whole variable domain, filled in from reference TRBV28 and TRBJ2-3, reads DVKVTQSSRYLVKRTGEKVFLECVQDMDHENMFWYRQDPGLGLRLIYFSYDVKMKEKGDIPEGYSVSREKKERFSLILESASTNQTSMYLCASSLLLRLKMGAQYFGPGTRLTVL.

This clonotype turned up a few times. The genes are TRBV20-1 and TRBJ1-4; no reliable D call. Germline values: CDR1 DFQATT, CDR2 SNEGSKA (reference sequence). V lost 5 bases to trimming and J lost 5 bases, with 12 bases between them. This CDR3 is 13 amino acids long. CDR3 amino acids: CSALSRPNEKLFF. In DNA form, the CDR3 reads TGCAGTGCTTTAAGCCGACCCAATGAAAAACTGTTTTTT.

In regard to this clonotype: A much bigger clone sits one base away, suggesting this may be a read error. The chain carries TRBV18 and TRBJ2-5; maybe TRBD1 (5 bases). V lost 2 bases and J lost 4, with 11 bases in between. CDR3 length equals 14 residues. Germline-derived CDR1 and CDR2 are KGHSH and LQKENI. The CDR3 loop reads CASSPGLGPETQYF. The CDR3 bases are TGTGCCAGCTCACCAGGGCTGGGGCCAGAGACCCAGTACTTC.

This clonotype appeared a few times. The V call is TRBV20-1, the J call TRBJ2-5; D call uncertain. Germline V gives CDR1 DFQATT, CDR2 SNEGSKA (reference sequence). V was cut by 1 base and J by 2 bases, with 5 bases left in between. This CDR3 is built from 12 residues. In DNA, the CDR3 is TGCAGTGCTAGAGTAGGACAAGAGACCCAGTACTTC. This gives the protein CSARVGQETQYF.

This clonotype was detected many times. The chain employs TRBV12-3 or TRBV12-4 and TRBJ2-7, with D possibly called TRBD1 or TRBD2 (5 bases each). This CDR3 spans 12 amino acids. Trimming took off 6 bases at V and 5 bases at J, with 11 bases between the two ends. CDR3 DNA sequence: TGTGCCAGCAGCCCGAGGGGCGACGAGCAGTACTTC. Protein sequence: CASSPRGDEQYF.

In its sample, this clonotype was seen a few times. This chain links TRBV5-6 with TRBJ2-1, with TRBD2 identical over 9 bases. J was trimmed by 8 bases and V by 4 bases; bases with no gene match: 10. Per germline, CDR1 SGHDT and CDR2 YYEEEE. This CDR3 spans 15 amino acids. The CDR3 sequence is CASSPAQREADEQFF. Written as DNA, the CDR3 is TGTGCCAGCAGCCCGGCCCAGCGGGAGGCAGATGAGCAGTTCTTC.

Comment on this clonotype: A much bigger clone sits one base away, suggesting this may be a read error. The rearrangement uses TRBV20-1 and TRBJ2-3; possible D gene TRBD1, 6 bases. This CDR3 has 13 amino acids. Germline CDR1 DFQATT, CDR2 SNEGSKA (reference sequence). CDR3 protein: CSARRTATGTQYF. DNA for the CDR3: TGCAGTGCTAGGAGGACAGCCACAGGTACGCAGTATTTT.